This entry is about one T cell receptor beta chain. Antigen unknown. This sample's time point: sample taken at primary tumor resection. Whole RNA was taken from tumor, nontumor lung or frozen PBMC; it was then sequenced unsorted. Samples were obtained from around 72 donors, all untreated early-stage non-small cell lung cancer patients. The data are from a study of spatial heterogeneity in lung cancer. TCR cDNA molecules each carried a unique molecular identifier. Each CDR3 protein gets one entry after TCRdb re-called the 5' RACE reads with MiXCR. Seen here are 12,000 to 15,000 distinct CDR3 sequences, approximately 7.5% observed once, and the top ten hold more than 25%. This CDR3 comprises 12 residues. Trimming took off 6 bases at V and 0 bases at J, with 5 bases between the two ends. CDR1 and CDR2 (germline): SEHNR, FQNEAQ (reference sequence). Findings of the study overall: Follow-up blood showed ubiquitous expanded tumor TCRs less than blood at resection did.

The chain is built from TRBV7-9 and TRBJ1-1; D gene ambiguous. The clonotype was recovered from a female donor with early-stage non-small cell lung cancer. The sample was PBMCs, taken at surgery. Here the CDR3 DNA reads TGTGCCAGCAGTATCATGAACACTGAAGCTTTCTTT. Translation: CASSIMNTEAFF.